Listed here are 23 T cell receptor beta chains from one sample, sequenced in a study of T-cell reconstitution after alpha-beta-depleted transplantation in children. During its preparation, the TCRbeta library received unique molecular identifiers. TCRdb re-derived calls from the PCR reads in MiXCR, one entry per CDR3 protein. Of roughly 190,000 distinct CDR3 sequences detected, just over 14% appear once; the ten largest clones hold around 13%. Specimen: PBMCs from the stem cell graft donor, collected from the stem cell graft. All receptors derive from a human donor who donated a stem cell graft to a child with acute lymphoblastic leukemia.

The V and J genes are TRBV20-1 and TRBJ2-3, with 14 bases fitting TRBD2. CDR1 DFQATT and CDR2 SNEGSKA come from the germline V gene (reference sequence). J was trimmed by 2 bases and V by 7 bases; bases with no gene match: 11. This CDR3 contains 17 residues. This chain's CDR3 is CSVWGLAGESLTDTQYF. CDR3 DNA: TGCAGTGTCTGGGGACTAGCGGGAGAATCCCTCACAGATACGCAGTATTTT.

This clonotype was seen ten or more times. The chain's CDR3 is CASSFLYPQNNEQFF. The DNA for the CDR3 is TGTGCCAGCAGTTTCTTATACCCCCAAAACAATGAGCAGTTCTTC. V is TRBV12-3 or TRBV12-4 and J is TRBJ2-1; D not resolved. V lost 3 bases to trimming and J lost 5 bases, with 14 bases between them. This CDR3 spans 15 amino acids.

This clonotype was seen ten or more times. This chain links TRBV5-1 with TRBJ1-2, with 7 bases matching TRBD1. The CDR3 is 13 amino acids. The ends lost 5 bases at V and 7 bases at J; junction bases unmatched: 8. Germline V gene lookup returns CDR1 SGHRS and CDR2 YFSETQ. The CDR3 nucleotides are TGCGCCAGCAGGAGAGGGACAGACGCTGGCTACACCTTC. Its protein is CASRRGTDAGYTF.

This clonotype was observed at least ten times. The CDR3 protein is CASSLDHFYEQYF. The CDR3 DNA sequence: TGTGCCAGCAGCTTGGACCATTTCTACGAGCAGTACTTC. This chain links TRBV7-2 with TRBJ2-7; D is uncertain. Germline-derived CDR1 and CDR2 are SGHTA and FQGNSA. CDR3 length: 13 residues. The ends were cut back, 3 bases at V and 3 bases at J, with 9 bases in the middle.

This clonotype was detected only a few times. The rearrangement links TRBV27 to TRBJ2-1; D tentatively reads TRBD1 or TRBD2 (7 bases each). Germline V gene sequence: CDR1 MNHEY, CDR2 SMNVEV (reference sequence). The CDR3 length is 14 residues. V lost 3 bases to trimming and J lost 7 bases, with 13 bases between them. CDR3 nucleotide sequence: TGTGCCAGCAGTTTCAGGGGGAGGGGGAATGAGCAGTTCTTC. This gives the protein CASSFRGRGNEQFF.

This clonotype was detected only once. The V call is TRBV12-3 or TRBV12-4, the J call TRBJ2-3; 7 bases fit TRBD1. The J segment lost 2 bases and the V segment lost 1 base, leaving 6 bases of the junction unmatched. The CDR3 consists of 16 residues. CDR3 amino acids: CASSLGTGFSTDTQYF. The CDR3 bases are TGTGCCAGCAGTTTAGGGACAGGTTTTTCCACAGATACGCAGTATTTT.

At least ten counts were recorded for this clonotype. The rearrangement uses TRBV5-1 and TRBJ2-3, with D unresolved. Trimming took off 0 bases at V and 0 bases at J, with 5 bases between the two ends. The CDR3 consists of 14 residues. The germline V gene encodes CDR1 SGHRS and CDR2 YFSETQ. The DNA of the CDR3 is TGCGCCAGCAGCTTGGAGGACAGCACAGATACGCAGTATTTT. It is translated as CASSLEDSTDTQYF.

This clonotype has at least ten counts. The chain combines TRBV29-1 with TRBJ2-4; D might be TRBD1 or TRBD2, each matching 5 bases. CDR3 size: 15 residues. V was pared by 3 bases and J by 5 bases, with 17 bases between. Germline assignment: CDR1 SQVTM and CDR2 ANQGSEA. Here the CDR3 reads CSVERVQGGQNIQYF. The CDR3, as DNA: TGCAGCGTTGAGAGGGTCCAGGGCGGTCAAAACATTCAGTACTTC.

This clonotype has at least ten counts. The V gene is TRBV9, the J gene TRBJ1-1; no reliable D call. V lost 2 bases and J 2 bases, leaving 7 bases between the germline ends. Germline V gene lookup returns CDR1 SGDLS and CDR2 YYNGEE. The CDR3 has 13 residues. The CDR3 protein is CASSVVHNTEAFF. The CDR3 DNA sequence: TGTGCCAGCAGCGTGGTACACAACACTGAAGCTTTCTTT.

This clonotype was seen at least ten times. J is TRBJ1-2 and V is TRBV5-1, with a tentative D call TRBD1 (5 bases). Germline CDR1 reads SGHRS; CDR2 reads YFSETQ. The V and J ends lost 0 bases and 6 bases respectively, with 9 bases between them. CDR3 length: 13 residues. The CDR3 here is CASSLATGDGYTF. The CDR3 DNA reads TGCGCCAGCAGCTTGGCCACGGGGGATGGCTACACCTTC.

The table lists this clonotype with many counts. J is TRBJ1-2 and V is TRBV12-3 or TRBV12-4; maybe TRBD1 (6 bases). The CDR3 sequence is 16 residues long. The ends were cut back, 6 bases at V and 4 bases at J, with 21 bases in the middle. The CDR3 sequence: CASSPLGGQGSYGYTF. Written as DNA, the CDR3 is TGTGCCAGCAGCCCCCTTGGGGGGCAGGGCTCCTATGGCTACACCTTC.

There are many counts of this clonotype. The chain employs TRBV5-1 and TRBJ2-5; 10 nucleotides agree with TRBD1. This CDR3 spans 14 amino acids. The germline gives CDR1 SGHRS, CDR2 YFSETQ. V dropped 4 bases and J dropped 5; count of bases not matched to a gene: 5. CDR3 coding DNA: TGCGCCAGCAGCCCCAGGACAGGGGGTGAGACCCAGTACTTC. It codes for CASSPRTGGETQYF.

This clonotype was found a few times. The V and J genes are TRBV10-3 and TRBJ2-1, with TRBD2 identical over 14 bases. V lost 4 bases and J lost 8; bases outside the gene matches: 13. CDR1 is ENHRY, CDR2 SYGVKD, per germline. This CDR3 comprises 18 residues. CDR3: CAISGPGTSGRLTHEQFF. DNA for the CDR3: TGTGCCATCAGTGGCCCCGGGACTAGCGGGAGATTAACGCATGAGCAGTTCTTC.

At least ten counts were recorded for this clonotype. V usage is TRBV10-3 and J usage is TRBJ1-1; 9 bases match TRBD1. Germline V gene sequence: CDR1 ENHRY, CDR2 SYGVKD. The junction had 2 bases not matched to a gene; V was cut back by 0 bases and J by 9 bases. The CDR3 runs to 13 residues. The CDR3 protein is CAISESGTGKAFF. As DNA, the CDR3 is TGTGCCATCAGTGAGTCCGGGACAGGGAAAGCTTTCTTT.

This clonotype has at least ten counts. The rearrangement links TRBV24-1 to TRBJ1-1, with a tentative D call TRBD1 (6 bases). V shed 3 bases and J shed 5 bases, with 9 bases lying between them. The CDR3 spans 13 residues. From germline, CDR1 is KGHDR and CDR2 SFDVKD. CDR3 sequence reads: CATSDHQGTEAFF. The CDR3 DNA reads TGTGCCACCAGTGATCACCAGGGGACTGAAGCTTTCTTT.

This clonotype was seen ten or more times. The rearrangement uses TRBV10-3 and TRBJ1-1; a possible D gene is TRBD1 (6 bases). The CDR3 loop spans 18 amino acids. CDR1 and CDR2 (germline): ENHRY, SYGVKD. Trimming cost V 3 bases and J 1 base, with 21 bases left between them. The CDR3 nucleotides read TGTGCCATCAGTGAACTAATTACGACAGGAAGGGAGAACACTGAAGCTTTCTTT. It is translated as CAISELITTGRENTEAFF.

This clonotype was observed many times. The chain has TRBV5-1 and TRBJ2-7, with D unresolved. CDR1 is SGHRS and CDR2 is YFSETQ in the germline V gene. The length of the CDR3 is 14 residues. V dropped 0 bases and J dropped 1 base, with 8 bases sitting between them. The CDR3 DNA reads TGCGCCAGCAGCTTGGACCCGCTATCCTACGAGCAGTACTTC. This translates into CASSLDPLSYEQYF. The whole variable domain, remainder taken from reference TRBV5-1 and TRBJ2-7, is KAGVTQTPRYLIKTRGQQVTLSCSPISGHRSVSWYQQTPGQGLQFLFEYFSETQRNKGNFPGRFSGRQFSNSRSEMNVSTLELGDSALYLCASSLDPLSYEQYFGPGTRLTVT.

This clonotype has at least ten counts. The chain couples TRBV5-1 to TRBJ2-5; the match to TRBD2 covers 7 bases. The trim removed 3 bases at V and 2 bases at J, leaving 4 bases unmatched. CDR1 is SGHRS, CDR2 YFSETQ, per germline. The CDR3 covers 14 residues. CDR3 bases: TGCGCCAGCAGCTCCGGGACTAAACAAGAGACCCAGTACTTC. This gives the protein CASSSGTKQETQYF.

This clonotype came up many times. The CDR3 sequence: CSAPDPGRNTEAFF. The CDR3 DNA follows: TGCAGTGCGCCGGACCCGGGCCGGAACACTGAAGCTTTCTTT. This chain links TRBV20-1 with TRBJ1-1; D unclear. The CDR3 has 14 amino acids. In germline, CDR1 is DFQATT, CDR2 SNEGSKA (reference sequence). V shed 6 bases and J shed 1 base, with 15 bases lying between them.

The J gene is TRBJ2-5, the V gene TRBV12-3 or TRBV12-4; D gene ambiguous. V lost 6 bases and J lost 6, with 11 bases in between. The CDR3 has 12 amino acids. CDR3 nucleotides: TGTGCCAGCAGGGGTGGATGGAAGACCCAGTACTTC. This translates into CASRGGWKTQYF.

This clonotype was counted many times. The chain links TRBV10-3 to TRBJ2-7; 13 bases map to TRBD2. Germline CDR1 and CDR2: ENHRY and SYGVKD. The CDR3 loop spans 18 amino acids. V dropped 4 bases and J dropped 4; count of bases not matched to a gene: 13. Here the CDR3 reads CAISGTKNRTSGRYEQYF. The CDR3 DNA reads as TGTGCCATCAGTGGGACAAAAAACCGGACTAGCGGGAGATACGAGCAGTACTTC.

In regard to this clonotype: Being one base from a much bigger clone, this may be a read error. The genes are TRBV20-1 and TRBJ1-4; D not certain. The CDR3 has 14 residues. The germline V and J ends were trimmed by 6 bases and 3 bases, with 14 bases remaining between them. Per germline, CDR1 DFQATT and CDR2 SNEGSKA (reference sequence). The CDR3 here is CSAPTRAANEKLFF. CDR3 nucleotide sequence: TGCAGTGCCCCAACCCGGGCAGCTAATGAAAAACTGTTTTTT.

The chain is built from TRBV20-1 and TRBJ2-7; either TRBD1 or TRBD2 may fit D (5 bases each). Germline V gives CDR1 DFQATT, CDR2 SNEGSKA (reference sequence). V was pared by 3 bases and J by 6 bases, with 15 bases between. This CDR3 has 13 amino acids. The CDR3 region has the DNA TGCAGTGCTAGCGCTACGGGGACCAGCGAGCAGTACTTC. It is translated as CSASATGTSEQYF.